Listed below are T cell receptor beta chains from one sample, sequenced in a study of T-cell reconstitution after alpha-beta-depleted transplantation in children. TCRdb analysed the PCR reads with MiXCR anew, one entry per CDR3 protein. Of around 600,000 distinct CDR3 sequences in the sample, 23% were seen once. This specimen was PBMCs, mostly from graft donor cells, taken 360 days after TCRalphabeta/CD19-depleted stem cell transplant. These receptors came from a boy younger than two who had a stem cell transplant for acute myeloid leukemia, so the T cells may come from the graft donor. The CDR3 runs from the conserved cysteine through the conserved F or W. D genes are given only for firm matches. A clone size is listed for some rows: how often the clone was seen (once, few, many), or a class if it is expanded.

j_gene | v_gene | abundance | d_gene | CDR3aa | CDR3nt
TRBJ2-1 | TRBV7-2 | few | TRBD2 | CASSLVGRGEFF | TGTGCCAGCAGCTTAGTGGGGCGGGGGGAGTTCTTC
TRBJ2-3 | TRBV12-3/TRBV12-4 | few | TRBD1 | CASRLGGGQGATDTQYF | TGTGCCAGCAGACTCGGCGGTGGACAGGGGGCTACAGATACGCAGTATTTT
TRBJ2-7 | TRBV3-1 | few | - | CASSLDYNYEQYF | TGTGCCAGCAGCCTTGACTACAACTACGAGCAGTACTTC
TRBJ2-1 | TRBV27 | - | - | CASSLGGAIISDEQFF | TGTGCCAGCAGTTTAGGGGGGGCCATAATATCTGATGAGCAGTTCTTC
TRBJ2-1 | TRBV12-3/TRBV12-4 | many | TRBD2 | CASSLSGRSYNEQFF | TGTGCCAGCAGCCTGAGCGGGAGGTCCTACAATGAGCAGTTCTTC
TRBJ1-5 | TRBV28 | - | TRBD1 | CASSTRDRGNQPQHF | TGTGCCAGCAGTACGCGCGACAGGGGAAACCAGCCCCAGCATTTT
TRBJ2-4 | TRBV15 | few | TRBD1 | CATRERGGGIQYF | TGTGCCACCCGCGAACGAGGGGGCGGCATTCAGTACTTC
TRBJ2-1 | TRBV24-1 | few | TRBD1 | CATSDPGRDRGSIYNEQFF | TGTGCCACCAGTGACCCAGGGCGGGACAGGGGGTCGATTTACAATGAGCAGTTCTTC
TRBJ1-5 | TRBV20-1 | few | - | CSAAPGLSRNYQPQHF | TGCAGTGCTGCCCCGGGACTCTCAAGGAATTATCAGCCCCAGCATTTT
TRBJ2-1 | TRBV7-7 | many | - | CASSLEVVWDYNEQFF | TGTGCCAGCAGCTTAGAAGTGGTCTGGGACTACAATGAGCAGTTCTTC
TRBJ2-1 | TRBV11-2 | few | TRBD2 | CASSLGLAGVISYNEQFF | TGTGCCAGCAGCTTAGGTCTAGCGGGGGTAATCTCCTACAATGAGCAGTTCTTC
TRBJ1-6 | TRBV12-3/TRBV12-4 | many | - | CASSTRFDRFRNSPLHF | TGTGCCAGCAGTACCCGCTTTGACAGGTTTCGTAATTCACCCCTCCACTTT
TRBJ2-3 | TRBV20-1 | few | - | CSAILGADTQYF | TGCAGTGCTATCCTGGGGGCAGATACGCAGTATTTT
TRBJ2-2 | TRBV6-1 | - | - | CASSPPFPGASNTGELFF | TGTGCCAGCAGTCCCCCCTTTCCAGGGGCATCGAACACCGGGGAGCTGTTTTTT
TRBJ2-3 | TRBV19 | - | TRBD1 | CASSQTGSGDTQYF | TGTGCCAGTAGCCAGACAGGGTCGGGGGATACGCAGTATTTT
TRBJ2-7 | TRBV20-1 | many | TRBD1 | CSANPGTGDFYEQYF | TGCAGTGCTAACCCCGGGACAGGCGATTTCTACGAGCAGTACTTC
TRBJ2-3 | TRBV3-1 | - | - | CASSLPGRPSTDTQYF | TGTGCCAGCAGCCTCCCGGGGAGACCTAGCACAGATACGCAGTATTTT
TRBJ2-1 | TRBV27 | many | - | CASSLWATHEQFF | TGTGCCAGCAGTTTATGGGCTACCCATGAGCAGTTCTTC
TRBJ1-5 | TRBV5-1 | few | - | CASSQEVIPQHF | TGCGCCAGCAGCCAAGAGGTAATACCCCAGCATTTT
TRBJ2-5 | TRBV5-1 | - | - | CASSVTGQETQYF | TGTGCCAGCAGCGTGACGGGACAAGAGACCCAGTACTTC
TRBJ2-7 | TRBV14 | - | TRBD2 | CASSHGGSEQYF | TGTGCCAGCAGCCACGGGGGGAGCGAGCAGTACTTC
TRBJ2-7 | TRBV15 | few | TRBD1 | CATSGDRFTYEQYF | TGTGCCACCAGTGGGGACAGGTTCACCTACGAGCAGTACTTC
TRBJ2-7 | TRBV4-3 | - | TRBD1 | CASSHRTGTDYEQYF | TGCGCCAGCAGCCACCGGACAGGGACCGACTACGAGCAGTACTTC
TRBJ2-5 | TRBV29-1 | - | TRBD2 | CSVVLLWRGGPGQETQYF | TGCAGCGTCGTTTTACTCTGGCGGGGGGGCCCGGGACAAGAGACCCAGTACTTC
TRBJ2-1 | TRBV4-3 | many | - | CASSQDRQLYNEQFF | TGCGCCAGCAGCCAAGATCGGCAGTTATACAATGAGCAGTTCTTC
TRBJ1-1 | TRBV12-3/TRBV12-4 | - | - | CASSLWASSNTEAFF | TGTGCCAGCAGTTTATGGGCCAGCTCGAACACTGAAGCTTTCTTT
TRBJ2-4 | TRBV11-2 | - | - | CASSLGGFAGIQYF | TGTGCCAGCAGCTTGGGGGGTTTCGCCGGCATTCAGTACTTC
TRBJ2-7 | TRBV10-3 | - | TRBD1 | CAISESRGGQGRNYYEQYF | TGTGCCATCAGTGAGTCAAGAGGAGGACAGGGGCGGAACTACTACGAGCAGTACTTC
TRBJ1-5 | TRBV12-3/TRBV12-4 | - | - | CASSFGEAQPQHF | TGTGCCAGCAGTTTCGGAGAAGCTCAGCCCCAGCATTTT
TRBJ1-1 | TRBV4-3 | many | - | CASKPSMENTEAFF | TGCGCCAGCAAACCTAGTATGGAGAACACTGAAGCTTTCTTT
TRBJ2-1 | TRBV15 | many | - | CATSRPQMEGSYNEQFF | TGTGCCACCAGCAGGCCACAAATGGAAGGCTCCTACAATGAGCAGTTCTTC
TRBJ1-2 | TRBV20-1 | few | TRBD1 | CSVHRGSNGYTF | TGCAGTGTCCACAGGGGGTCGAATGGCTACACCTTC
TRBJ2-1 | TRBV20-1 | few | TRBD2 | CSATEMGAGGADEQFF | TGCAGTGCTACGGAGATGGGTGCCGGGGGGGCCGATGAGCAGTTCTTC
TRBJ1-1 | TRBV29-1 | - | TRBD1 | CSVEGRDRGSIGPAAFF | TGCAGCGTTGAAGGAAGGGACAGGGGGTCGATTGGTCCGGCGGCTTTCTTT
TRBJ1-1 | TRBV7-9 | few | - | CASSLVEAQAFF | TGTGCCAGCAGCTTAGTGGAGGCCCAAGCTTTCTTT
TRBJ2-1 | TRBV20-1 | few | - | CSARENEQFF | TGCAGTGCTAGAGAAAATGAGCAGTTCTTC
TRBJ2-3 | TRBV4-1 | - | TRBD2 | CASSPGLAANTDTQYF | TGCGCCAGCAGCCCGGGACTAGCGGCGAATACAGATACGCAGTATTTT
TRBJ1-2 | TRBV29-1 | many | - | CSVEGDRYGYTF | TGCAGCGTTGAGGGGGACCGGTATGGCTACACCTTC
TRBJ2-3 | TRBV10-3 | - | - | CAIGGQNGLEDTQYF | TGTGCCATCGGAGGGCAGAATGGGTTAGAAGATACGCAGTATTTT
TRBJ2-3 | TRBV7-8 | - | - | CASSLELIPTQYF | TGTGCCAGCAGTCTCGAGCTAATCCCTACGCAGTATTTT
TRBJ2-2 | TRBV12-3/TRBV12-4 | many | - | CASSRLQGTGELFF | TGTGCCAGCAGTAGACTACAGGGAACCGGGGAGCTGTTTTTT
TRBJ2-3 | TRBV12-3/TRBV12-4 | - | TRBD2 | CASSLASLAVADTQYF | TGTGCCAGCAGTTTAGCATCGCTAGCGGTGGCAGATACGCAGTATTTT
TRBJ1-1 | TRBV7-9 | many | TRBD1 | CASSSGQGNTEAFF | TGTGCCAGCAGCTCCGGACAGGGGAACACTGAAGCTTTCTTT
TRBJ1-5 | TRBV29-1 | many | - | CSVVESGNQPQHF | TGCAGCGTTGTGGAATCGGGCAATCAGCCCCAGCATTTT
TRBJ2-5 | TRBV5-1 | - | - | CASSPFEGERQETQYF | TGCGCCAGCAGCCCGTTCGAAGGGGAACGCCAAGAGACCCAGTACTTC
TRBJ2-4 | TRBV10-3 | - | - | CAISEEGQVLSFQYF | TGTGCCATCAGTGAAGAGGGTCAGGTCTTGTCATTTCAGTACTTC